This T cell receptor beta chain was obtained from a study of blood T cell repertoires in COVID-19. As for the study in general: The study drew acute and convalescent COVID-19 samples from the United States, Italy and Spain. PBMCs, B-cell-depleted T cells, or T cells were the source of the cDNA or gDNA that made up the material.

The CDR3 sequence is 13 residues long. V was pared by 4 bases and J by 12 bases, with 11 bases of the junction left unmatched. The V gene's germline CDR1 is SGHRS and CDR2 YFSETQ. As handled by the study authors: Quantification of nucleated cells was approximated via reference gene primer amplification. Assay: immunoSEQ multiplex PCR; the TCRdb copy retains only in-frame clones and omits some. Clone size and the V and J calls come from that table; the DNA yielded D and trimming. The table shows 150,000 to 200,000 clones, with about 85% occurring only once. This chain uses TRBV5-1 with TRBJ1-1; TRBD1 aligns across 8 bases. The TCR sequence derives from an elderly woman with acute or convalescent COVID-19. The source material was peripheral blood. The CDR3 sequence is CASSPGQGQGTFF. In DNA form, the CDR3 reads TGCGCCAGCAGCCCCGGACAGGGACAAGGAACTTTCTTT.